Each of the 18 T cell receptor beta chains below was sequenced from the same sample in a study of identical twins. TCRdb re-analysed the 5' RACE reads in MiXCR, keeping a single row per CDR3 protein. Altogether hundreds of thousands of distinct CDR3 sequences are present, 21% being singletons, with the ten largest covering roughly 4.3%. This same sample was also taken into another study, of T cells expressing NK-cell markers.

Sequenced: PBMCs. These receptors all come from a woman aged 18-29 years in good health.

CDR3 in amino acids: CASSYSRRGGGNQPQHF. The CDR3 nucleotides are TGTGCCAGCAGTTACTCGAGGCGGGGAGGAGGCAATCAGCCCCAGCATTTT. The rearrangement uses TRBV6-2 or TRBV6-3 and TRBJ1-5; no firm D call. CDR1 is MNHEY and CDR2 is SVGEGT in the germline V gene. The length of the CDR3 is 17 residues. V dropped 0 bases and J dropped 2 bases, with 14 bases sitting between them.

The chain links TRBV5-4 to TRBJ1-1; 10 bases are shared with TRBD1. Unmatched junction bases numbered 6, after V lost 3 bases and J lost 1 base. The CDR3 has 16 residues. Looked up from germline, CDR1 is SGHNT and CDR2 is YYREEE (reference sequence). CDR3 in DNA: TGTGCCAGCAGCTCCCGGACAGGGGGGGGGAACACTGAAGCTTTCTTT. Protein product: CASSSRTGGGNTEAFF.

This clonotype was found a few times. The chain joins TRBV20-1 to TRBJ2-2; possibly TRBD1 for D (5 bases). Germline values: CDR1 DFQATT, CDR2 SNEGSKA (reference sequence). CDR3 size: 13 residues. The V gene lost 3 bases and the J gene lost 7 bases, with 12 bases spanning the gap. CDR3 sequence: CSARLPTGGELFF. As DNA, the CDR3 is TGCAGTGCTAGGTTACCAACAGGCGGGGAGCTGTTTTTT.

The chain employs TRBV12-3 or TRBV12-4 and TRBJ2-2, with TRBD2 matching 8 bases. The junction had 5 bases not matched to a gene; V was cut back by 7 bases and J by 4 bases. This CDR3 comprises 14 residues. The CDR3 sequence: CASTSGGATGELFF. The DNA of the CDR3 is TGTGCCAGCACCTCGGGGGGGGCCACCGGGGAGCTGTTTTTT.

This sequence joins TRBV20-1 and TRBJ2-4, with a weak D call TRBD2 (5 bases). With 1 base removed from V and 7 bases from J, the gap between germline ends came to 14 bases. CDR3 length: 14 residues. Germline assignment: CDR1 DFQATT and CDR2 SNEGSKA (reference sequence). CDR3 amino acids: CSARVNLRGNIQYF. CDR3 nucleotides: TGCAGTGCTAGAGTAAACCTACGAGGGAACATTCAGTACTTC.

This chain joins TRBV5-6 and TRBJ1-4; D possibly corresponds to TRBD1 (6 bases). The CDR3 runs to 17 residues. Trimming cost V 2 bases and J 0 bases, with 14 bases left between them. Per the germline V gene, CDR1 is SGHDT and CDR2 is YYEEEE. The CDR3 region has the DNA TGTGCCAGCAGCTTTCGGGGGCTGTCGGCAACTAATGAAAAACTGTTTTTT. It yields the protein CASSFRGLSATNEKLFF.

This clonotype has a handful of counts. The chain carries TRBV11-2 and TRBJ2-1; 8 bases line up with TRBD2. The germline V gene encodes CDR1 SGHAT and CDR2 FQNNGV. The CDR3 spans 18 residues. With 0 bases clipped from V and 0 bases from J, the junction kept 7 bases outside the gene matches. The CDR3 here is CASSLDRLAGGSYNEQFF. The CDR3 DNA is TGTGCCAGCAGCTTAGATCGTCTAGCGGGTGGCTCCTACAATGAGCAGTTCTTC.

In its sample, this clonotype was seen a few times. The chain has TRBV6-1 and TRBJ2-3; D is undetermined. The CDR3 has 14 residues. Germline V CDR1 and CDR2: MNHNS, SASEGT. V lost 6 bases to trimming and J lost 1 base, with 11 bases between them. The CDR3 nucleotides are TGTGCCAGCAGCGACTGGGCCGGCACAGATACGCAGTATTTT. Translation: CASSDWAGTDTQYF.

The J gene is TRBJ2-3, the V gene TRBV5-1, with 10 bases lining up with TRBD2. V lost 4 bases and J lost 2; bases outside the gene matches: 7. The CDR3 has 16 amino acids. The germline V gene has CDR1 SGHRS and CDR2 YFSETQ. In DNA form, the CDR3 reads TGCGCCAGCAGCGGGCTAGCGGGGGCCCTCACAGATACGCAGTATTTT. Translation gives CASSGLAGALTDTQYF.

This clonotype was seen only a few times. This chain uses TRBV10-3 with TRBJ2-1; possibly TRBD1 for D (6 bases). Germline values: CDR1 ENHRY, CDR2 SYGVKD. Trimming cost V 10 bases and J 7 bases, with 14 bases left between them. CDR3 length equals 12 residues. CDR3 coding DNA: TGTGCCAGTGGGGTTGACAGGAATGAGCAGTTCTTC. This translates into CASGVDRNEQFF.

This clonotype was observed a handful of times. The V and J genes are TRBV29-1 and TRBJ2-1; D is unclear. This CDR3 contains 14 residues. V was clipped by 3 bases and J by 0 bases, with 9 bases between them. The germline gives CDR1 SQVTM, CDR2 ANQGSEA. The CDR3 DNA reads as TGCAGCGTTGAGTCTTCGCCCTCCTACAATGAGCAGTTCTTC. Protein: CSVESSPSYNEQFF.

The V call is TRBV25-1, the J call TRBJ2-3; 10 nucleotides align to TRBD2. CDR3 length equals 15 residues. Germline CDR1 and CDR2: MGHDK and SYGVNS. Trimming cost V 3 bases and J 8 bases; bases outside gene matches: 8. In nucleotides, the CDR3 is TGTGCCAGCAGTGACCCGGGACTAGCGAGGCGTACGCAGTATTTT. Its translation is CASSDPGLARRTQYF.

The CDR3 here is CASSLESRVETQYF. DNA for the CDR3: TGTGCCAGCAGCTTGGAGTCGAGGGTGGAGACCCAGTACTTC. This sequence joins TRBV5-6 and TRBJ2-5; TRBD2 might be the D (5 bases). CDR1 and CDR2 (germline): SGHDT, YYEEEE. Deletions cut 0 bases from V and 5 bases from J, with 11 bases between. The CDR3 consists of 14 residues.

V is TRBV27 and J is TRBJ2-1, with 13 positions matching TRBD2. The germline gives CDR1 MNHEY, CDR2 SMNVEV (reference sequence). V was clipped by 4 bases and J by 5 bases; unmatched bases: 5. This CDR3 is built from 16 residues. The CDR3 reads CASSSGLAGLNNEQFF. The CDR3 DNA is TGTGCCAGCAGTTCGGGACTAGCGGGACTGAACAATGAGCAGTTCTTC.

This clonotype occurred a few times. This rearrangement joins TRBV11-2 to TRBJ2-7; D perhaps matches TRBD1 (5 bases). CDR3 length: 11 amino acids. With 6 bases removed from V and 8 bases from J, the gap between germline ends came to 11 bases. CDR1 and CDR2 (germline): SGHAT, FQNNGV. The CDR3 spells CASSQTVQQYF. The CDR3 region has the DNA TGTGCCAGCAGTCAGACAGTTCAGCAGTACTTC.

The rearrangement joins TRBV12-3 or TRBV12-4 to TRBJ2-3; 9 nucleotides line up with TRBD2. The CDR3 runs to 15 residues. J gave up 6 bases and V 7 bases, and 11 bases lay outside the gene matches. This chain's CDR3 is CASIWGLAYGDTQYF. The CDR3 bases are TGTGCCAGCATATGGGGACTAGCCTATGGCGATACGCAGTATTTT.

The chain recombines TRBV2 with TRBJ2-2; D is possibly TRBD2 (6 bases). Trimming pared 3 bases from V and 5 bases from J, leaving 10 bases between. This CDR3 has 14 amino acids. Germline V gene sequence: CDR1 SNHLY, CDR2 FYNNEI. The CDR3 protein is CASSESGFTGELFF. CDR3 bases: TGTGCCAGCAGTGAGAGCGGGTTTACCGGGGAGCTGTTTTTT. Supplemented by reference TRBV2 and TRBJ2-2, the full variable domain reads EPEVTQTPSHQVTQMGQEVILRCVPISNHLYFYWYRQILGQKVEFLVSFYNNEISEKSEIFDDQFSVERPDGSNFTLKIRSTKLEDSAMYFCASSESGFTGELFFGEGSRLTVL.

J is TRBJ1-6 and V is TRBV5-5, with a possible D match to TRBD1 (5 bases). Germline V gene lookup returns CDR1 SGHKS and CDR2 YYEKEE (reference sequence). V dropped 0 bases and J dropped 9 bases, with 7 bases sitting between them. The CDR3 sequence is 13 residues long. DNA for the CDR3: TGTGCCAGCAGCTTGGTGGGGCCTTCACCCCTCCACTTT. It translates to CASSLVGPSPLHF.